This T cell receptor (beta chain) was captured in a study of blood T cell repertoires in COVID-19. Study as a whole: Both acute and convalescent COVID-19 samples were obtained from the United States, Italy and Spain. From T cells, B-cell-depleted T cells, or PBMCs came the material, which was cDNA or gDNA.

In the original workflow: Reference gene primer amplification in the assay estimated nucleated cell counts. The repertoire was sequenced with immunoSEQ multiplex PCR; TCRdb's copy has only in-frame clones and lacks some. That table supplies the V and J calls and clone size; D and trimming were determined from the DNA. The sample gives approximately 96,000 clones, around 96% of which show up once; about 4.1% is in the top ten. The CDR3 totals 14 residues. In germline, CDR1 is SGHRS, CDR2 YFSETQ. The V end lost 7 bases, the J end lost 1 base, and 14 bases lay between the germline ends. Sequencing used peripheral blood. The rearrangement uses TRBV5-1 and TRBJ1-1; D gene ambiguous. This sequence was found in a human donor with active COVID-19. The donor label of this sample is uncertain. The CDR3 bases are TGCGCCAGCTCCCGAAGAACAGCGAACACTGAAGCTTTCTTT. It codes for CASSRRTANTEAFF.